These T cell receptor beta chains were read from a single sample in a study of control samples from healthy donors and cancer patients. Some clones are missing from TCRdb's copy, which holds only in-frame ones; the method was immunoSEQ multiplex PCR. The top ten clones hold about 3.4% of a sample with about 130,000 clones, roughly 88% of them seen once. Source material: blood. The receptor set was obtained from a man in his fifties in good health. The CDR3 runs from the conserved cysteine through the conserved F or W. Fields, in order: D gene, clone size, J gene, V gene, CDR3 protein, CDR3 DNA. D genes are given only for firm matches. Clone size, where shown, is once, few, many, or a class for clones that have expanded.

D: TRBD1
size: once
J: TRBJ2-7
V: TRBV7-8
CDR3: CASSLVIVGTASYEQYF
DNA: TGTGCCAGCAGCTTAGTTATTGTTGGGACAGCTTCCTACGAGCAGTACTTC

D: -
size: few
J: TRBJ1-5
V: TRBV4-1
CDR3: CASSQAGASNQPQHF
DNA: TGCGCCAGCAGCCAGGCAGGGGCTAGCAATCAGCCCCAGCATTTT

D: TRBD1
size: -
J: TRBJ1-4
V: TRBV30
CDR3: CAWSLGTGLEKLFF
DNA: TGTGCCTGGAGTTTGGGGACAGGGCTCGAAAAACTGTTTTTT

D: TRBD1
size: -
J: TRBJ1-2
V: TRBV19
CDR3: CASSSGQGYGYTF
DNA: TGTGCCAGTAGTTCGGGACAGGGCTATGGCTACACCTTC

D: -
size: few
J: TRBJ2-6
V: TRBV2
CDR3: CASSVESLYSGANVLTF
DNA: TGTGCCAGCAGTGTAGAATCACTCTACTCTGGGGCCAACGTCCTGACTTTC

D: -
size: -
J: TRBJ2-7
V: TRBV9
CDR3: CASSVDPGGTYEQYF
DNA: TGTGCCAGCAGCGTAGATCCGGGGGGCACCTACGAGCAGTACTTC

D: -
size: -
J: TRBJ2-3
V: TRBV9
CDR3: CASSLEGTDTQYF
DNA: TGTGCCAGCAGCTTAGAAGGGACAGATACGCAGTATTTT

D: -
size: -
J: TRBJ2-2
V: TRBV7-9
CDR3: CASSFWGSGELFF
DNA: TGTGCCAGCAGCTTCTGGGGGTCGGGGGAGCTGTTTTTT

D: -
size: -
J: TRBJ1-5
V: TRBV7-2
CDR3: CASSLGAGNSNQPQHF
DNA: TGTGCCAGCAGCTTAGGGGCGGGGAATAGCAATCAGCCCCAGCATTTT

D: TRBD2
size: -
J: TRBJ2-7
V: TRBV14
CDR3: CASSPNRYKLAGADEQYF
DNA: TGTGCCAGCAGCCCAAACCGCTACAAACTAGCGGGGGCCGACGAGCAGTACTTC

D: -
size: -
J: TRBJ2-2
V: TRBV11-2
CDR3: CASSLETNTGELFF
DNA: TGTGCCAGCAGCTTAGAGACGAACACCGGGGAGCTGTTTTTT

D: TRBD1
size: once
J: TRBJ2-5
V: TRBV5-1
CDR3: CASSTNRGEETQYF
DNA: TGCGCCAGCAGCACAAACAGGGGGGAAGAGACCCAGTACTTC

D: TRBD1
size: -
J: TRBJ1-5
V: TRBV28
CDR3: CASSSYGTGGNQPQHF
DNA: TGTGCCAGCAGTTCATACGGGACAGGGGGCAATCAGCCCCAGCATTTT

D: TRBD1
size: -
J: TRBJ2-2
V: TRBV5-1
CDR3: CASSLIRQGRTGELFF
DNA: TGCGCCAGCAGCTTGATTCGACAGGGGAGGACCGGGGAGCTGTTTTTT

D: -
size: few
J: TRBJ1-3
V: TRBV6-5
CDR3: CASSSPGNTIYF
DNA: TGTGCCAGCAGTAGTCCTGGAAACACCATATATTTT

D: -
size: few
J: TRBJ1-1
V: TRBV30
CDR3: CASTGGPMGTEAFF
DNA: TGTGCCTCCACGGGGGGTCCAATGGGCACTGAAGCTTTCTTT

D: TRBD1
size: once
J: TRBJ2-7
V: TRBV7-9
CDR3: CASSTFAGGYEQYF
DNA: TGTGCCAGCAGCACTTTCGCAGGGGGCTACGAGCAGTACTTC

D: -
size: -
J: TRBJ2-1
V: TRBV7-3
CDR3: CASSPTPGTGYNEQFF
DNA: TGTGCCAGCAGCCCTACCCCTGGGACTGGTTACAATGAGCAGTTCTTC